This T cell receptor beta chain was recorded in a study of CD8 T cells in ankylosing spondylitis. Whole-study results and caveats: Ankylosing spondylitis blood appeared to carry a characteristic TCR beta motif of roughly 8 highly homologous variants. Within matched ankylosing spondylitis synovial fluid, disease-linked clones were reportedly significantly enriched. Disease-linked clones displayed a CD8+ phenotype and appeared relatively rarely in peripheral blood.

Trimming removed 4 bases at V and 0 bases at J, with 7 bases between. The CDR3 is 13 residues long. Germline V gene sequence: CDR1 SGHRS, CDR2 YFSETQ. With molecular barcodes, quantitative 5'-RACE was used to make the TCR beta libraries. TCRdb reprocessed the 5' RACE reads via MiXCR and lists one record per CDR3 protein. This sample carries about 64,000 distinct CDR3 sequences, 6.2% of them seen once, and the ten largest clones take approximately 5%. With respect to this clonotype: Its antigen remains unknown.

The TCR originated in a male donor with ankylosing spondylitis. Sequenced input: synovial fluid, either unsorted or a sorted T cell fraction (not recorded which). This sequence joins TRBV5-1 and TRBJ1-1; D unclear. The CDR3 nucleotides read TGCGCCAGCAGCCGAGTCATGAACACTGAAGCTTTCTTT. Its protein product is CASSRVMNTEAFF.